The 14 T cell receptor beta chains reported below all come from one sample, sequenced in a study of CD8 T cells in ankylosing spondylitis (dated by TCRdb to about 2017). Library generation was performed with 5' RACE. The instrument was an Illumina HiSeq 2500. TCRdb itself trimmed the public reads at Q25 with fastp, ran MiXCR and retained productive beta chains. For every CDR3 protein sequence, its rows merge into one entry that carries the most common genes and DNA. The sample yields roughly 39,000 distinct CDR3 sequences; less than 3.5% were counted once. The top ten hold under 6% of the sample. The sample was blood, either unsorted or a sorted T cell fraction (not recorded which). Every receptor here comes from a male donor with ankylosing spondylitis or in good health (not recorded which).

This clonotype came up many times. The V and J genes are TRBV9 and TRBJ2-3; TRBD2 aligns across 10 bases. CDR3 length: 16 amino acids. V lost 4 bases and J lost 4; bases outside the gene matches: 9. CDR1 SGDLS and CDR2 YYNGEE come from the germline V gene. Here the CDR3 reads CASSPILAGQADTQYF. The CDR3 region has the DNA TGTGCCAGCAGCCCGATACTAGCGGGACAGGCAGATACGCAGTATTTT.

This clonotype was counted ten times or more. The CDR3 reads CASSATRGPGELFF. The DNA for the CDR3 is TGTGCCAGCAGCGCGACACGGGGACCCGGGGAGCTGTTTTTT. The V gene is TRBV9, the J gene TRBJ2-2, with D possibly called TRBD1 or TRBD2 (5 bases each). Germline V gene data show CDR1 as SGDLS and CDR2 as YYNGEE. Trimming removed 3 bases at V and 6 bases at J, with 12 bases between. CDR3 length: 14 residues.

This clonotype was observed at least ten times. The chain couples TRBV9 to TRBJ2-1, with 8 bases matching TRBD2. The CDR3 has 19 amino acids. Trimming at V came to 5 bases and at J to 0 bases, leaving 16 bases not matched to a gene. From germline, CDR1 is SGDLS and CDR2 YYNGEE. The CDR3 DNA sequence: TGTGCCAGCAGTTATCCCGGGACTAGTGTTAGGAGCTCCTACAATGAGCAGTTCTTC. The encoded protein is CASSYPGTSVRSSYNEQFF.

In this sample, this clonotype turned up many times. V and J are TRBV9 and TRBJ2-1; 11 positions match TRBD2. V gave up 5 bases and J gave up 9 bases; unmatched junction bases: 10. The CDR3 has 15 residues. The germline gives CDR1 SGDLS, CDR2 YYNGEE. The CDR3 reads CASSGAGLAGGEQFF. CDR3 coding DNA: TGTGCCAGCAGTGGGGCAGGGCTAGCGGGAGGTGAGCAGTTCTTC.

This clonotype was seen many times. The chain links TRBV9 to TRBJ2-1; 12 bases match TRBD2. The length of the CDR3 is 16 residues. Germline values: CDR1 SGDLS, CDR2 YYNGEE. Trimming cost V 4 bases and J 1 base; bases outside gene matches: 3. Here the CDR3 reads CASSQTSGSSYNEQFF. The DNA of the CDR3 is TGTGCCAGCAGCCAGACTAGCGGGAGTTCCTACAATGAGCAGTTCTTC.

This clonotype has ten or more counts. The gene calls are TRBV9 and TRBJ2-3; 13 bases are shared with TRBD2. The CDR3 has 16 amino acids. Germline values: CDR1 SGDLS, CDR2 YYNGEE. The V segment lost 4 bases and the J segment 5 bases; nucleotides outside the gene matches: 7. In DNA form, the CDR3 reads TGTGCCAGCAGCACAGGACTAGCGGGAGTTTTAGATACGCAGTATTTT. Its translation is CASSTGLAGVLDTQYF.

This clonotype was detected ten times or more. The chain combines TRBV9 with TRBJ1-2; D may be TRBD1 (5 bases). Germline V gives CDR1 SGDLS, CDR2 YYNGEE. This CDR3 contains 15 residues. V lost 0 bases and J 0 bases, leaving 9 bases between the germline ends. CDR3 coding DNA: TGTGCCAGCAGCGTAGGGCAGGGAACTAACTATGGCTACACCTTC. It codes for CASSVGQGTNYGYTF.

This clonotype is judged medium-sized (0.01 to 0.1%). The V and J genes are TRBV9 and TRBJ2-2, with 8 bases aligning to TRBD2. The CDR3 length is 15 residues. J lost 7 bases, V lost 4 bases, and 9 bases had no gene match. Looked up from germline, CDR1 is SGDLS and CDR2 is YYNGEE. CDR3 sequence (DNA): TGTGCCAGCAGCTTTGGACTAGCCGAAGACGGGGAGCTGTTTTTT. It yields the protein CASSFGLAEDGELFF.

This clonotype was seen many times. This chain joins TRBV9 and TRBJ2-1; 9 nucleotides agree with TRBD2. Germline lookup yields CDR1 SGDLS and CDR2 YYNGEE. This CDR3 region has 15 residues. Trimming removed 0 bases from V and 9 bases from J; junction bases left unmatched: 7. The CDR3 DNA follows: TGTGCCAGCAGCGTAGGCGGCGGGAGGGACTCTGAGCAGTTCTTC. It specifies CASSVGGGRDSEQFF.

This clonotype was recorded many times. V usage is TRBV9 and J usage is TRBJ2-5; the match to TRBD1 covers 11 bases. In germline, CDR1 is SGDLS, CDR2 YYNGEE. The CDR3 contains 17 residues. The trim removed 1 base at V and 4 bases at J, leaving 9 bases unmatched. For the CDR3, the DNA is TGTGCCAGCAGCGTAACTTTTACGGACAGGGGGCGAGAGACCCAGTACTTC. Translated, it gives CASSVTFTDRGRETQYF.

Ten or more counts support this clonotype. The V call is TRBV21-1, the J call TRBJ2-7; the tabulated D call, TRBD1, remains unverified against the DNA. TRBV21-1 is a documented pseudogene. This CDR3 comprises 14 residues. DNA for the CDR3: TGTGCCAGCAGCAAACAGGGTTTTGTCGCCGAGCAGTACTTC. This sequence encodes CASSKQGFVAEQYF.

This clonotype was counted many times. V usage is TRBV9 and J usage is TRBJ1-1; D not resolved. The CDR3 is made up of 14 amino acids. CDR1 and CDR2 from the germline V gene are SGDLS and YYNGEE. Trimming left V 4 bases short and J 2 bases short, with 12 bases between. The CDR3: CASSLRAVNTEAFF. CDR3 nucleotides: TGTGCCAGCAGCCTCCGCGCAGTTAACACTGAAGCTTTCTTT. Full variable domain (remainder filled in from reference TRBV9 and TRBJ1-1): DSGVTQTPKHLITATGQRVTLRCSPRSGDLSVYWYQQSLDQGLQFLIQYYNGEERAKGNILERFSAQQFPDLHSELNLSSLELGDSALYFCASSLRAVNTEAFFGQGTRLTVV.

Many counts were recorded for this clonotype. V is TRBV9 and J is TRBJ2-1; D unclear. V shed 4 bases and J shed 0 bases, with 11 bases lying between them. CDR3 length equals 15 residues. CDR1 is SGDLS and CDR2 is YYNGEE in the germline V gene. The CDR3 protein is CASSTGPASYNEQFF. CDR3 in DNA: TGTGCCAGCAGCACTGGGCCGGCCTCCTACAATGAGCAGTTCTTC.

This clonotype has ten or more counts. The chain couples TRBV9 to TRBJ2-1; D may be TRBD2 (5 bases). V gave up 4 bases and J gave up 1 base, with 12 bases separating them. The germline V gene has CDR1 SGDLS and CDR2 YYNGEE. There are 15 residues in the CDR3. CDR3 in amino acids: CASSPGVGSYNEQFF. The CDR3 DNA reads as TGTGCCAGCAGCCCCGGGGTGGGATCCTACAATGAGCAGTTCTTC.